The 2 T cell receptor beta chains given below trace back to one sample, sequenced in a study of regulatory T cells. Primers: 52 TRBV forward and 13 TRBJ reverse. Libraries were prepared by immunoSEQ multiplex PCR; TCRdb keeps only in-frame clonotypes and omits some of them. The table lists more than 1,500 clones, about 67% of them singletons. The source material was CD8+ T cells sorted from blood. These receptors were obtained from a person aged 30-39 years with CD3G deficiency.

The chain uses TRBV4-1 and TRBJ1-2; 7 bases line up with TRBD1. The CDR3 runs to 15 residues. V was clipped by 1 base and J by 7 bases; unmatched bases: 9. Germline V gene lookup returns CDR1 MGHRA and CDR2 YSYEKL. CDR3 coding DNA: TGCGCCAGCAGCCAAGGGGACAGCCGGTGGATTGGCTACACCTTC. Amino acid sequence: CASSQGDSRWIGYTF.

This clone was seen only once. The genes are TRBV6-1 and TRBJ2-2, with D hard to call. Germline V lookup: CDR1 MNHNS, CDR2 SASEGT. This CDR3 is built from 13 residues. V was pared by 6 bases and J by 3 bases, with 8 bases between. This chain's CDR3 is CASRSHYTGELFF. DNA of the CDR3: TGTGCCAGCAGGAGCCATTACACCGGGGAGCTGTTTTTT.